This T cell receptor beta chain was identified in a study of identifying expanded T cells in peripheral blood (dated by TCRdb to the late 2010s). Regarding the research as a whole: Separate aliquots of the same genomic DNA pool were sequenced to produce technical replicates, and four replicates were compared in pairs. Results and caveats for the whole study, not just this receptor: Both the number of clones called differentially abundant and the false-positive rate were significantly reduced by the beta-binomial model across all healthy-donor time intervals. The authors expected biological variance in healthy repertoires might increase further over much longer intervals such as months to years. For all healthy donors, the variance in clone template counts between roughly 2-week samples rose significantly as total template count increased. The binomial model flagged about 1.1 differentially abundant clones between technical replicates but roughly 15 over around 2 weeks and around 19 over around four weeks.

For this clone: No antigen is known for it. Within one base of it there is no much larger clone, and no base qualities were kept.

The immunoSEQ Assay, which relies on bias-controlled multiplex PCR amplification of genomic DNA, was used to profile TCRbeta CDR3 regions. In the source study's methods: To quantify the absolute abundance of each unique TCRbeta CDR3 region, the sequences were collapsed and filtered. Differential abundance was assessed using a binomial (Fisher-equivalent) model and a beta-binomial model in which time-dependent variance fitted from healthy donors was added. Clones with fewer than 5 combined templates were removed, and differential abundance was called for clones with a Benjamini-Hochberg FDR below 0.01. The form v = (b*log(k)+a)^2 was used to model beta-binomial variance as a function of total template count across the two samples. TCRdb mirrors the immuneACCESS table, restricted to in-frame sequences. Some clones are absent from its copies; in checked studies, under half trace to an unresolved V gene, and the reason for the others is unknown. From that table come the V and J calls and clone size; the DNA was used to work out D and trimming. Here the sample has about 97,000 clones; 87% occur a single time. Jointly, the top ten make up about a sixth of the sample.

During the collection period, no immune events, such as infections, were documented for the healthy donors. Time-dependent variance in a beta-binomial model of T-cell clone differential abundance was calibrated using healthy-donor blood repertoires as a training cohort. The training cohort comprised roughly ten healthy donors, 3 female and 7 male. Donor ages ranged from about 29 to 70 years, with an average of about 40 years. Whole blood from each healthy donor was obtained from a commercial supplier and was collected at three time points two to three weeks apart. Genomic DNA was extracted from unsorted whole blood for immunosequencing. The CDR3 holds 14 amino acids from the cysteine to the phenylalanine. The only DNA kept is the CDR3, 42 bases in frame from the first base. Via the germline V gene, CDR1 is SGHTA and CDR2 FQGNSA. V is pared back by 1 base and J by 5 bases, with 8 bases lying between the germline termini.

The V and J genes are TRBV7-2 and TRBJ1-4; D gene: possibly TRBD1, on 5 matching bases. Sequenced: blood. The clonotype was recovered from a person aged 18-70 years in good health. The DNA sequence is given as TGTGCCAGCAGCTTAGGATGGGGGAATGAAAAACTGTTTTTT. It codes for CASSLGWGNEKLFF.